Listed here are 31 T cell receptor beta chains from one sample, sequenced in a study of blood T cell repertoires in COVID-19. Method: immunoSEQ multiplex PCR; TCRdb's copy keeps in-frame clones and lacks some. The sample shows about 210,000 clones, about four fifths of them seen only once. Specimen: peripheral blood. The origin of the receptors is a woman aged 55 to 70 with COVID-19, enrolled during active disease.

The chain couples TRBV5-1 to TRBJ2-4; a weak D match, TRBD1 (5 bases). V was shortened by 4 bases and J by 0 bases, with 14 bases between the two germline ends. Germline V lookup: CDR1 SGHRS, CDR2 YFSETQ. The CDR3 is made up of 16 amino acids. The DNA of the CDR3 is TGCGCCAGCAGCCCAAACACAGGTCCAGCCAAAAACATTCAGTACTTC. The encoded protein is CASSPNTGPAKNIQYF.

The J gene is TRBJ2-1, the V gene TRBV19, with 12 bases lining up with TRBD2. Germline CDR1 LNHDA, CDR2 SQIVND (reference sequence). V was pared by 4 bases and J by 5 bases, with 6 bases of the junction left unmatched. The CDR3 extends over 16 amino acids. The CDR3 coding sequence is TGTGCCAGTAGTAGTGGGACTAGCGGGCTGGACAATGAGCAGTTCTTC. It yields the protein CASSSGTSGLDNEQFF.

Written as DNA, the CDR3 is TGTGCCTGGAGTGTAAGTTGGGGGGACACTGAAGCTTTCTTT. This gives the protein CAWSVSWGDTEAFF. The chain links TRBV30 to TRBJ1-1; D is perhaps TRBD1 (5 bases). V lost 0 bases, J lost 3 bases, and 11 bases lay in between. The CDR3 length is 14 residues. The germline V gene encodes CDR1 GTSNPN and CDR2 SVGIG (reference sequence).

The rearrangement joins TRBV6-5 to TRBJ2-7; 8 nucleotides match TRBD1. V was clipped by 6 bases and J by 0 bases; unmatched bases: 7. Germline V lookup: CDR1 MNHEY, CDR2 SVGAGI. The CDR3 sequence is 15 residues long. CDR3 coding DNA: TGTGCCAGCAGAAAAGACAGGGGCGGCTCCTACGAGCAGTACGTC. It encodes CASRKDRGGSYEQYV.

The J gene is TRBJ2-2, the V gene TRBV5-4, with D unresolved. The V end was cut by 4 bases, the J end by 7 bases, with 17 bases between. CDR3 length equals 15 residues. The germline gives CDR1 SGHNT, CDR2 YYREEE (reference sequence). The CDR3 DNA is TGTGCCAGCAGCGCTGAGACCGACACGAGCGGGGAGCTGTTTTTT. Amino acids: CASSAETDTSGELFF.

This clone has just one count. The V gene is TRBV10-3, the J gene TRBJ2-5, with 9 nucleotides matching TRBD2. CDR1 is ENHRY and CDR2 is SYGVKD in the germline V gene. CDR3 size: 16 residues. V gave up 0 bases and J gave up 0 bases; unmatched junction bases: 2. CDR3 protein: CAISESLAGYQETQYF. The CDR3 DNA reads TGTGCCATCAGTGAGTCCCTAGCGGGGTACCAAGAGACCCAGTACTTC.

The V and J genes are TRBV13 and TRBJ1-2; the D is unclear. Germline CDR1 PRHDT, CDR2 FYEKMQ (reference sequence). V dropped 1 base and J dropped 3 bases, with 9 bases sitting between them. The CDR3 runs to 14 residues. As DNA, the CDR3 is TGTGCCAGCAGCTTAGACCTACCGGACTATGGCTACACCTTC. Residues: CASSLDLPDYGYTF.

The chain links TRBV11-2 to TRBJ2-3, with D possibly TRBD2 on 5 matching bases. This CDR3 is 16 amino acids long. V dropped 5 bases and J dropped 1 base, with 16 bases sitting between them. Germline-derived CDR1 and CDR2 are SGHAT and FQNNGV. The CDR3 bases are TGTGCCAGCAGCCGCCTTGGTGGAGCGGGCACAGATACGCAGTATTTT. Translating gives CASSRLGGAGTDTQYF.

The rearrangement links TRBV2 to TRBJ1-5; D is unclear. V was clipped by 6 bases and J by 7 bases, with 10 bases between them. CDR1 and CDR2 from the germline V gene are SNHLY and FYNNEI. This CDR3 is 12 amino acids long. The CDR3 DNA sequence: TGTGCCAGCAGCCGACTGATACAGCCCCAGCATTTT. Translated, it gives CASSRLIQPQHF.

CDR3 residues: CASSPPGQGNYEQFF. The DNA for the CDR3 is TGTGCCAGCTCACCACCGGGACAGGGTAACTATGAGCAGTTCTTC. The V and J genes are TRBV18 and TRBJ2-1; 9 nucleotides match TRBD1. The ends lost 0 bases at V and 8 bases at J; junction bases unmatched: 5. Germline V lookup: CDR1 KGHSH, CDR2 LQKENI. The CDR3 length is 15 residues.

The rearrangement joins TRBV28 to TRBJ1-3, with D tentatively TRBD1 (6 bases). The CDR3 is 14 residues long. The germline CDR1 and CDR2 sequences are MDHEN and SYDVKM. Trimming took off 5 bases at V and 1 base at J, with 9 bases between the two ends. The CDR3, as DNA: TGTGCCAGCAGTCCTACAGGGTCTGGAAACACCATATATTTT. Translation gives CASSPTGSGNTIYF.

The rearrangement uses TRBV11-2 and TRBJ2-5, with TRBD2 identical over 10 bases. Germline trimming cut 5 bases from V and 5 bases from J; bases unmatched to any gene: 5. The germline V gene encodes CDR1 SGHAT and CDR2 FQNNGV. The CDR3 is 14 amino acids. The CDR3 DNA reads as TGTGCCAGCAGCCCTGAAGCGGGAGGGGAGACCCAGTACTTC. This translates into CASSPEAGGETQYF. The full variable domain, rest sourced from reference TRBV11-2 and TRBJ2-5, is EAGVAQSPRYKIIEKRQSVAFWCNPISGHATLYWYQQILGQGPKLLIQFQNNGVVDDSQLPKDRFSAERLKGVDSTLKIQPAKLEDSAVYLCASSPEAGGETQYFGPGTRLLVL.

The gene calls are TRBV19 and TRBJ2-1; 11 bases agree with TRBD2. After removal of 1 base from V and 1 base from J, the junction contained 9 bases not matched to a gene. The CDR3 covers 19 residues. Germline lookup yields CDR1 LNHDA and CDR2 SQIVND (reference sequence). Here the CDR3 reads CASSIAPRLAGGSYNEQFF. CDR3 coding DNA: TGTGCCAGTAGTATAGCCCCCCGTTTAGCGGGAGGGTCCTACAATGAGCAGTTCTTC.

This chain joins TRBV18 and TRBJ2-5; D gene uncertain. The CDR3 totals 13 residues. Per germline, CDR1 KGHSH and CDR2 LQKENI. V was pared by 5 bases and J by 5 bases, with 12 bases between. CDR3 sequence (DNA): TGTGCCAGCTCAACTGCGCTGTTGGAGACCCAGTACTTC. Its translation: CASSTALLETQYF.

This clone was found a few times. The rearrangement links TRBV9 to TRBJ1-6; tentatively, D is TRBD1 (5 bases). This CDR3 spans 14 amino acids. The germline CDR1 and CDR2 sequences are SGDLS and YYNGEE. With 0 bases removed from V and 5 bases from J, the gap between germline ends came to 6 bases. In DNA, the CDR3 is TGTGCCAGCAGCGTAGAGGGGCATAATTCACCCCTCCACTTT. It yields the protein CASSVEGHNSPLHF. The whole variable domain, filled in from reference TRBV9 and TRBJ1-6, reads DSGVTQTPKHLITATGQRVTLRCSPRSGDLSVYWYQQSLDQGLQFLIQYYNGEERAKGNILERFSAQQFPDLHSELNLSSLELGDSALYFCASSVEGHNSPLHFGNGTRLTVT.

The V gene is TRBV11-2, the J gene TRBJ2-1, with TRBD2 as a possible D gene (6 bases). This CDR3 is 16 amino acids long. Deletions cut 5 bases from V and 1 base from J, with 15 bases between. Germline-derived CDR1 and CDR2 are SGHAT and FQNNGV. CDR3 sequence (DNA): TGTGCCAGCAGCCTGATTGGCGGGGCTTCCTACAATGAGCAGTTCTTC. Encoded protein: CASSLIGGASYNEQFF.

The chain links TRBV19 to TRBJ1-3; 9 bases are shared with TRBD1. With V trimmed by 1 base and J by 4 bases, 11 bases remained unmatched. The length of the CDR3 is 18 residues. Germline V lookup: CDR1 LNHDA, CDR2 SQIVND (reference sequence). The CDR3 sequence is CASSIVGTGTRGGNTIYF. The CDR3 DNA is TGTGCCAGTAGTATAGTCGGGACAGGGACGAGAGGAGGAAACACCATATATTTT.

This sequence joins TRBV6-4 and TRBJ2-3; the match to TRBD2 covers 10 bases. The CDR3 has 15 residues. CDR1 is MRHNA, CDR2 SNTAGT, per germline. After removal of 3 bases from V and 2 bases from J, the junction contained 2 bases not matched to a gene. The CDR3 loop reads CASSEGLAATDTQYF. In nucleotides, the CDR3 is TGTGCCAGCAGTGAAGGACTAGCGGCCACAGATACGCAGTATTTT.

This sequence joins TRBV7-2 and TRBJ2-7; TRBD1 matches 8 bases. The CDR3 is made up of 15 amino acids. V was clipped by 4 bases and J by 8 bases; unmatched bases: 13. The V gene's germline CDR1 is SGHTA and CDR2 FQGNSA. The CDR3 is CASSSALGQGFQQYF. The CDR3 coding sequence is TGTGCCAGCAGCTCCGCCCTTGGACAGGGATTCCAGCAGTACTTC.

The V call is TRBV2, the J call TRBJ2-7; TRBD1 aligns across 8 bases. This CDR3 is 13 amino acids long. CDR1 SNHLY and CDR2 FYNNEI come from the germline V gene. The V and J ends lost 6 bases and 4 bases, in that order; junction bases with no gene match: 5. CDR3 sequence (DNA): TGTGCCAGCAGGACAGGGGTCCCATACGAGCAGTACGTC. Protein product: CASRTGVPYEQYV.

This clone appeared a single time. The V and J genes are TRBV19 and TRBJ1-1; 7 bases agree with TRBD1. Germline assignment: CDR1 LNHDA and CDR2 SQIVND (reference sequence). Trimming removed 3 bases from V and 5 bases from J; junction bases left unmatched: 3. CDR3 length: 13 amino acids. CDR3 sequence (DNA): TGTGCCAGTAGTATCGACAGGGAAACTGAAGCTTTCTTT. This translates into CASSIDRETEAFF.

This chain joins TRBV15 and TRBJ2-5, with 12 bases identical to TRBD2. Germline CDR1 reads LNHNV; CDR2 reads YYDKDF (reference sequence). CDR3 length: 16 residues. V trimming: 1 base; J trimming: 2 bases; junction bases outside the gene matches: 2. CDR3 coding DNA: TGTGCCACCAGCAGAGGGACTAGCGGGATGCAAGAGACCCAGTACTTC. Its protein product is CATSRGTSGMQETQYF.

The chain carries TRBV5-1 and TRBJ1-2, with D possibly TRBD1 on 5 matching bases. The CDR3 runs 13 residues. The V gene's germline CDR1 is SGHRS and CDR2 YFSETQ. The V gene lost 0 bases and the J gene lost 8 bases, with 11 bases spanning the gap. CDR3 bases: TGCGCCAGCAGCTTGGAGGTCGGGGGAGGCTACACCTTC. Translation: CASSLEVGGGYTF. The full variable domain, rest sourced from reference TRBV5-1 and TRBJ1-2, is KAGVTQTPRYLIKTRGQQVTLSCSPISGHRSVSWYQQTPGQGLQFLFEYFSETQRNKGNFPGRFSGRQFSNSRSEMNVSTLELGDSALYLCASSLEVGGGYTFGSGTRLTVV.

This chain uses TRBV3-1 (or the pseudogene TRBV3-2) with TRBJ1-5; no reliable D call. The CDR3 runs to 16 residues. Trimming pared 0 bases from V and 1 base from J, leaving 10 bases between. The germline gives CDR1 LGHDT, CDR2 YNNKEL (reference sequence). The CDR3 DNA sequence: TGTGCCAGCAGCCAAGATTTGCCCGGGAGCAATCAGCCCCAGCATTTT. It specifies CASSQDLPGSNQPQHF.

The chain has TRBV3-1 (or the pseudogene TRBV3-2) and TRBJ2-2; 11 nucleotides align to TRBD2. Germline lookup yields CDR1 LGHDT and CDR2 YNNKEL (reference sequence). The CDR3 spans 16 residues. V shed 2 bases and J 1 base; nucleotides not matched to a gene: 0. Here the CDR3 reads CASSQLAGGNTGELFF. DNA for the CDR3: TGTGCCAGCAGCCAACTAGCGGGGGGGAACACCGGGGAGCTGTTTTTT.

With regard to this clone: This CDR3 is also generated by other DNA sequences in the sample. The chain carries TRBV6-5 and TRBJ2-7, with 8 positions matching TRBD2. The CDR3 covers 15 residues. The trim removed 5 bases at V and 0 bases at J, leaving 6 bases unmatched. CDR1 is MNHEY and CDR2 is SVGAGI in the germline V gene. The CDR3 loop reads CASSPSGGGSYEQYF. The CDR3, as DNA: TGTGCCAGCAGTCCCTCGGGGGGGGGCTCCTACGAGCAGTACTTC.

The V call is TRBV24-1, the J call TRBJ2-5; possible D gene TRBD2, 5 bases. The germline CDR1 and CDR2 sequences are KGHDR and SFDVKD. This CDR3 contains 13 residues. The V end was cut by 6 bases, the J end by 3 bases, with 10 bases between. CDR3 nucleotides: TGTGCCACCAGTATCCCGGGAAAAGAGACCCAGTACTTC. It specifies CATSIPGKETQYF.

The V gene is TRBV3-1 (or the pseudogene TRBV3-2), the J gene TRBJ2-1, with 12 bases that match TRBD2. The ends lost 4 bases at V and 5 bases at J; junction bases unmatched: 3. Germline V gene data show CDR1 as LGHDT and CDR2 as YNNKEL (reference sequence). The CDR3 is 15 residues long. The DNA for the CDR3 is TGTGCCAGCAGCCCGGGACTAGCGGGCAACAATGAGCAGTTCTTC. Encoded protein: CASSPGLAGNNEQFF.

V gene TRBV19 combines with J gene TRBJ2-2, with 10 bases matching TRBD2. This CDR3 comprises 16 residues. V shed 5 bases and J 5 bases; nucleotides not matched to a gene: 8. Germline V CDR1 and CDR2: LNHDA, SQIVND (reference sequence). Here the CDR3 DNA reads TGTGCCAGTAGTCCGACACCGGGACTAGCGACCGGGGAGCTGTTTTTT. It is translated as CASSPTPGLATGELFF.

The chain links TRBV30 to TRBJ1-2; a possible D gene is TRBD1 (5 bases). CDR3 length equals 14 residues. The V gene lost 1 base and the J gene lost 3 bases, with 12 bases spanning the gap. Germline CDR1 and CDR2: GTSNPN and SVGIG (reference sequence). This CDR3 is CAWSATGWHYGYTF. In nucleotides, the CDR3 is TGTGCCTGGAGTGCCACAGGATGGCACTATGGCTACACCTTC. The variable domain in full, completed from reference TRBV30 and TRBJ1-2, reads SQTIHQWPATLVQPVGSPLSLECTVEGTSNPNLYWYRQAAGRGLQLLFYSVGIGQISSEVPQNLSASRPQDRQFILSSKKLLLSDSGFYLCAWSATGWHYGYTFGSGTRLTVV.

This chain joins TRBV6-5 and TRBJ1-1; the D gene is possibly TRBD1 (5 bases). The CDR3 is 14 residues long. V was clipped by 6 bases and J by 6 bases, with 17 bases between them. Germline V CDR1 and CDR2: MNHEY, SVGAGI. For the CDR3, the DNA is TGTGCCAGCAGCCCACGGGCAGGGAAGGCTGAAGCTTTCTTT. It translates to CASSPRAGKAEAFF.